The rows below give T cell receptor beta chains drawn from one sample of a study of CD8+CD57+ T cells in acquired aplastic anemia. TCRdb fed the reads into MiXCR, producing one record per CDR3 protein. This table holds around 170,000 distinct CDR3 sequences, just under 50% found once. The sequenced sample consisted of sorted CD4+, CD8+, or CD8+CD57+ T cells (not recorded which) from PBMCs. These receptors all stem from a human donor with aplastic anemia. The CDR3 runs from the conserved cysteine through the conserved F or W. A D gene is named only where the DNA matches it firmly. The size field is filled for only some rows; it gives once, few, many or a size class.

D gene	V gene	J gene	clone size	CDR3 DNA	CDR3 protein
-	TRBV20-1	TRBJ1-1	-	TGCAGTGCTAGCCAACAGCAAGTCGCGAACACTGAAGCTTTCTTT	CSASQQQVANTEAFF
-	TRBV7-8	TRBJ2-2	-	TGTGCCAGCAGCTCGTTCTCCGGGGAGCTGTTTTTT	CASSSFSGELFF
TRBD2	TRBV7-7	TRBJ2-1	many	TGTGCTAGCAGCCCCCAGAGCGGGGTATACAATGAGCAGTTCTTC	CASSPQSGVYNEQFF
-	TRBV2	TRBJ2-1	-	TGTGCCAGCAGTGAGGCAGGGGAGAACTACAATGAGCAGTTCTTC	CASSEAGENYNEQFF
TRBD1	TRBV2	TRBJ1-1	many	TGTGCCAGTCGGACAGGCCACACTGAAGCTTTCTTT	CASRTGHTEAFF
TRBD2	TRBV2	TRBJ2-7	many	TGTGCCAGCAGTCCCGAGCTAGCGGGGGCCTACGAGCAGTACTTC	CASSPELAGAYEQYF
-	TRBV11-2	TRBJ2-1	few	TGTGCCAGCAGTTACGCACCCCGGGAGTCAGGCCCCAATGAGCAGTTCTTC	CASSYAPRESGPNEQFF
TRBD1	TRBV24-1	TRBJ2-5	few	TGTGCCACCAGTGACTCCCGGGTGGGACAGGAGACCCAGTACTTC	CATSDSRVGQETQYF
TRBD2	TRBV29-1	TRBJ2-7	-	TGCAGCGTCGGTAATCCGGGACTAGCGGGGGGTTACGAGCAGTACTTC	CSVGNPGLAGGYEQYF
TRBD1	TRBV2	TRBJ1-6	-	TGTGCCAGCAGTCGACAGGGTTCTAGTTCACCCCTCCACTTT	CASSRQGSSSPLHF
TRBD1	TRBV19	TRBJ1-1	many	TGTGCCAGTAGTATAGGGGGACAGATCATGAACACTGAAGCTTTCTTT	CASSIGGQIMNTEAFF
-	TRBV19	TRBJ2-1	-	TGTGCCAGTAGTATGGACGATGAGCAGTTCTTC	CASSMDDEQFF
TRBD1	TRBV7-2	TRBJ2-5	once	TGTGCCAGCAGCCAAGCCGGGACAGGGAAGACCCAGTACTTC	CASSQAGTGKTQYF
TRBD2	TRBV10-3	TRBJ2-2	few	TGTGCCAGCAGTTATAGCGGGAGCGTCGGGGAGCTGTTTTTT	CASSYSGSVGELFF
-	TRBV12-3/TRBV12-4	TRBJ2-1	-	TGTGCCAGCGGGCTTACTCTGGAGCAGTTCTTC	CASGLTLEQFF
-	TRBV19	TRBJ2-4	-	TGTGCCAGTAGCCCGAGCGCGGGCGGCAAAAACATTCAGTACTTC	CASSPSAGGKNIQYF
-	TRBV4-1	TRBJ2-3	few	TGCGCCAGCAGCCAGAAGCGACGCCTGGGTGTAGATACGCAGTATTTT	CASSQKRRLGVDTQYF
TRBD2	TRBV20-1	TRBJ2-7	-	TGCAGTTTCGAGCGGGAGGGCCGGGGCTACGAGCAGTACTTC	CSFEREGRGYEQYF
-	TRBV19	TRBJ2-7	many	TGTGCCAGTAGTAGACCCCGGGACAACCTCCGTAGCGCCTACGAGCAGTACTTC	CASSRPRDNLRSAYEQYF
-	TRBV20-1	TRBJ2-7	-	TGCAGTGCTAGAGGGGTGTCCTACGAGCAGTACTTC	CSARGVSYEQYF
TRBD2	TRBV11-2	TRBJ2-1	many	TGTGCCAGCAGCTTAGATCAGAGCGGGGGTTACAATGAGCAGTTCTTC	CASSLDQSGGYNEQFF
TRBD1	TRBV25-1	TRBJ1-2	-	TGTGCCAGCAGGTCGGGACAGGGGCTCTATGGCTACACCTTC	CASRSGQGLYGYTF
-	TRBV10-3	TRBJ1-6	-	TGTGCCATCAACCCTGGCAGGGACAATTCACCCCTCCACTTT	CAINPGRDNSPLHF
TRBD2	TRBV19	TRBJ2-7	many	TGTGCCAGTAGTGGGGGACTAGCGGTTTCCTACGAGCAGTACTTC	CASSGGLAVSYEQYF
TRBD2	TRBV10-3	TRBJ2-3	many	TGTGCCATCAGTGCGCCTCCGACTAGCGGGTCTAGCACAGATACGCAGTATTTT	CAISAPPTSGSSTDTQYF
TRBD1	TRBV2	TRBJ1-1	-	TGTGCCAGCACACAGGGGGAGAACACTGAAGCTTTCTTT	CASTQGENTEAFF
TRBD1	TRBV12-3/TRBV12-4	TRBJ2-3	few	TGTGCCAGCACCCTGATGACAGGGACGCAGTATTTT	CASTLMTGTQYF
TRBD1	TRBV4-1	TRBJ2-7	many	TGCGCCAGCAGCTTCCGGGACAGAAGCTCCTACGAGCAGTACTTC	CASSFRDRSSYEQYF
-	TRBV4-1	TRBJ1-2	-	TGCGCCAGCAGCCAAGATTGGGGAGGGTGGGGCTACACCTTC	CASSQDWGGWGYTF
-	TRBV20-1	TRBJ1-5	-	TGCAGTGCTAGGGGAACAGGCAATCAGCCCCAGCATTTT	CSARGTGNQPQHF
-	TRBV9	TRBJ1-6	many	TGTGCCAGCAGCGTAGAGGCAGCGGTAGGGGGTAATTCACCCCTCCACTTT	CASSVEAAVGGNSPLHF
-	TRBV2	TRBJ2-1	-	TGTGCCAGCAAGGAGGGGGGGGGCTCCTACAATGAGCAGTTCTTC	CASKEGGGSYNEQFF